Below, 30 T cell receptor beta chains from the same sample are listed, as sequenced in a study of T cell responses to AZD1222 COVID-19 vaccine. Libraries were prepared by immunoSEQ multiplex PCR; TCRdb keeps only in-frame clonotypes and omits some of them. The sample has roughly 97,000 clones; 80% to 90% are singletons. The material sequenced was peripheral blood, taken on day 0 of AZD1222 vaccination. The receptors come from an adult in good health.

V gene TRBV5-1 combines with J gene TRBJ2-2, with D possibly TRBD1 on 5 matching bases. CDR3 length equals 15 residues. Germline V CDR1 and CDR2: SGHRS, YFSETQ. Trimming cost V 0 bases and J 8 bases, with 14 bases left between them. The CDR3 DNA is TGCGCCAGCAGCTTGGTGCAGGGATCGTCGGGGGAGCTGTTTTTT. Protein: CASSLVQGSSGELFF.

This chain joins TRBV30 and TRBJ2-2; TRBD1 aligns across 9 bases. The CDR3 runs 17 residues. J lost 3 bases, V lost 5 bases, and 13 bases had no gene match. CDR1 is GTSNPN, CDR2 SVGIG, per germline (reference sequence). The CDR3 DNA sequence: TGTGCCTGGGGTGAAGATGTAGGGACAGGGTACACCGGGGAGCTGTTTTTT. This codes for CAWGEDVGTGYTGELFF.

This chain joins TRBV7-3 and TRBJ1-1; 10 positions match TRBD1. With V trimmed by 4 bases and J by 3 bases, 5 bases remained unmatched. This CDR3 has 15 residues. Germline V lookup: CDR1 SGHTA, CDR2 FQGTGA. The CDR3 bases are TGTGCCAGCAGCTCCCCGGACAGGGGGGACACTGAAGCTTTCTTT. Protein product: CASSSPDRGDTEAFF.

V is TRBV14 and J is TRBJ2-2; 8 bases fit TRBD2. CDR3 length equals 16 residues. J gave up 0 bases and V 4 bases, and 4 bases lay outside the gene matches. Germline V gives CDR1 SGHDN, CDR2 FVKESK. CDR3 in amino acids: CASSLRTSPNTGELFF. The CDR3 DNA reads TGTGCCAGCAGCCTTCGGACTAGCCCGAACACCGGGGAGCTGTTTTTT. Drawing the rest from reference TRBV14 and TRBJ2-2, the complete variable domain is EAGVTQFPSHSVIEKGQTVTLRCDPISGHDNLYWYRRVMGKEIKFLLHFVKESKQDESGMPNNRFLAERTGGTYSTLKVQPAELEDSGVYFCASSLRTSPNTGELFFGEGSRLTVL.

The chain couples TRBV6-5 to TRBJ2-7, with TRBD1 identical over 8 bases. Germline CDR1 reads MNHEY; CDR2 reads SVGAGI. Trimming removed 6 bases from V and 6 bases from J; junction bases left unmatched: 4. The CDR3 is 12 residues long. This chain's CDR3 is CASSPTGVEQYF. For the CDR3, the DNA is TGTGCCAGCAGCCCGACAGGGGTCGAGCAGTACTTC.

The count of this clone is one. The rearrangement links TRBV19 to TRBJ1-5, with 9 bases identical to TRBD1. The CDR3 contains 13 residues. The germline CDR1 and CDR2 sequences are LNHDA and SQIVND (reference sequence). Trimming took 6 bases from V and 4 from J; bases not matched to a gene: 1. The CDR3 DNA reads TGTGCCAGTAGCGGGACAGGGAATCAGCCCCAGCATTTT. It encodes CASSGTGNQPQHF.

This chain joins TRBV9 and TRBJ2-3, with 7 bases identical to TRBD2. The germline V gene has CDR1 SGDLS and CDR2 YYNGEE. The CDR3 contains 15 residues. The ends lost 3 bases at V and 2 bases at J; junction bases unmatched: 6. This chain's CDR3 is CASSGGSGHTDTQYF. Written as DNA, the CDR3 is TGTGCCAGCAGCGGAGGTAGCGGGCACACAGATACGCAGTATTTT.

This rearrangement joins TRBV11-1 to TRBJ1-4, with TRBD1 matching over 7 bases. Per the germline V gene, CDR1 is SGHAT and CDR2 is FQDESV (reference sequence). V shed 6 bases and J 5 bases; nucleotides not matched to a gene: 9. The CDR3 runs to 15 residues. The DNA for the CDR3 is TGTGCCAGCAGTTTGAGCGGCAGGGGGAATGAAAAACTGTTTTTT. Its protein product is CASSLSGRGNEKLFF.

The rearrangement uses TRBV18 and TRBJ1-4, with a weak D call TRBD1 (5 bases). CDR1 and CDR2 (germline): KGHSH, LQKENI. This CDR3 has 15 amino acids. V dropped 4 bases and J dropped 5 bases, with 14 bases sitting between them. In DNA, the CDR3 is TGTGCCAGCTCACGCGTGGGACTGGAAAATGAAAAACTGTTTTTT. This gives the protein CASSRVGLENEKLFF.

CDR3 nucleotide sequence: TGTGCCATCGTGGACGACGGGACTCGTAGGGGAGGCTACACCTTC. Protein product: CAIVDDGTRRGGYTF. The chain uses TRBV10-3 and TRBJ1-2; D is perhaps TRBD1 (5 bases). The V gene's germline CDR1 is ENHRY and CDR2 SYGVKD. This CDR3 contains 15 residues. The V and J ends lost 8 bases and 8 bases respectively, with 24 bases between them.

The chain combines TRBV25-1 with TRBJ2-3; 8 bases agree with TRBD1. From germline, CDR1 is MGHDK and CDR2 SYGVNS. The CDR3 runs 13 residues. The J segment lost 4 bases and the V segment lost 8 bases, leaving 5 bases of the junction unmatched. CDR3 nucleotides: TGTGCCAGCGGAATACAGGGGGCAGATACGCAGTATTTT. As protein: CASGIQGADTQYF.

The CDR3 DNA is TGTGCCAGCAGCCAAGCTCCCCCGGGACAGGGTGGTAACGAGCAGTACTTC. Protein sequence: CASSQAPPGQGGNEQYF. The V and J genes are TRBV3-1 (or the pseudogene TRBV3-2) and TRBJ2-7, with TRBD1 matching over 9 bases. Per the germline V gene, CDR1 is LGHDT and CDR2 is YNNKEL (reference sequence). With V trimmed by 1 base and J by 5 bases, 12 bases remained unmatched. The CDR3 sequence is 17 residues long.

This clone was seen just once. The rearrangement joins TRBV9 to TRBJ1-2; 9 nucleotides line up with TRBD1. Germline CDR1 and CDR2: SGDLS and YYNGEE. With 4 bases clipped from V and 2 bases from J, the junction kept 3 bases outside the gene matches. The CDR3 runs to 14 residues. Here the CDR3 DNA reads TGTGCCAGCAGCAGCGGACAGGGGAACTATGGCTACACCTTC. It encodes CASSSGQGNYGYTF.

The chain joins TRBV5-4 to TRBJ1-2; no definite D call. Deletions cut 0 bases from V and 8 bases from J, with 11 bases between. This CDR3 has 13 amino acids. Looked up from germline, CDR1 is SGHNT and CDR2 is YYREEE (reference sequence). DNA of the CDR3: TGTGCCAGCAGCTTGGAGACCGGGCCCGGCTACACCTTC. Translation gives CASSLETGPGYTF.

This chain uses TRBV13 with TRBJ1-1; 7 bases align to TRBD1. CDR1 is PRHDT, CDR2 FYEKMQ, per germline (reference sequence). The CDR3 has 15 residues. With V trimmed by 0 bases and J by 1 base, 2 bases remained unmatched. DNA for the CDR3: TGTGCCAGCAGCTTAGGCCACAGGGGGAACACTGAAGCTTTCTTT. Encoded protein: CASSLGHRGNTEAFF.

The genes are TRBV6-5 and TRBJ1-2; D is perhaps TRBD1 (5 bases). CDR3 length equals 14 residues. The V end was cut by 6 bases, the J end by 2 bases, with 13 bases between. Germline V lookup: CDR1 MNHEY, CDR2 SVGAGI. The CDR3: CASSGGTENYGYTF. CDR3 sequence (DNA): TGTGCCAGCAGCGGGGGAACGGAAAACTATGGCTACACCTTC.

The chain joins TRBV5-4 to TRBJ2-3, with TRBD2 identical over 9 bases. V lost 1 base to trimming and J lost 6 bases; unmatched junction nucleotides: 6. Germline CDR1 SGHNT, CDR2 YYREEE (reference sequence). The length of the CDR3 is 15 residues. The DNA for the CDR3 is TGTGCCAGCAGCTTGCCGCGGGAGGGCCGGGATACGCAGTATTTT. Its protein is CASSLPREGRDTQYF.

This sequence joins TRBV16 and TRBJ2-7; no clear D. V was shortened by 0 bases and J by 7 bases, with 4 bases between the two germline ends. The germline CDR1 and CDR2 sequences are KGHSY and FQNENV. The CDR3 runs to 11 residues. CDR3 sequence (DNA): TGTGCCAGCAGCCAATCGGGGGAGCAGTACTTC. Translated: CASSQSGEQYF. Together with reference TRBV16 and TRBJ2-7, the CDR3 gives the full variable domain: GEEVAQTPKHLVRGEGQKAKLYCAPIKGHSYVFWYQQVLKNEFKFLISFQNENVFDETGMPKERFSAKCLPNSPCSLEIQATKLEDSAVYFCASSQSGEQYFGPGTRLTVT.

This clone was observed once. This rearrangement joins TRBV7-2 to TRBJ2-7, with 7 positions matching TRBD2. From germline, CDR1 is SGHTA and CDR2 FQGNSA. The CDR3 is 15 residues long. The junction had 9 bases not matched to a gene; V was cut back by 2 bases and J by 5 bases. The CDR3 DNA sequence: TGTGCCAGCAGCTTACGGGGGGAGTCCAGGCACGAGCAGTACTTC. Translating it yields CASSLRGESRHEQYF. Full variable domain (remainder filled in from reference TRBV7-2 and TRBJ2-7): GAGVSQSPSNKVTEKGKDVELRCDPISGHTALYWYRQSLGQGLEFLIYFQGNSAPDKSGLPSDRFSAERTGGSVSTLTIQRTQQEDSAVYLCASSLRGESRHEQYFGPGTRLTVT.

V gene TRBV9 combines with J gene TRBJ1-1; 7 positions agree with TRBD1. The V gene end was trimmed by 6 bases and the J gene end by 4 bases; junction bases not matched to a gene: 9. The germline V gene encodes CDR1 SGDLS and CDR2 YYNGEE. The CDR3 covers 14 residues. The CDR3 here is CASTRQGSGTEAFF. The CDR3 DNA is TGTGCCAGCACCAGACAGGGTTCGGGCACTGAAGCTTTCTTT.

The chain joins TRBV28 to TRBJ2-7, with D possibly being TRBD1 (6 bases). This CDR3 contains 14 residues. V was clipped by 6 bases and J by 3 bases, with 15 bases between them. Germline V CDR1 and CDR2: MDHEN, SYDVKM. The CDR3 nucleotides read TGTGCCAGCAGCCCAAGTTGGACAGACTACGAGCAGTACTTC. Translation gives CASSPSWTDYEQYF.

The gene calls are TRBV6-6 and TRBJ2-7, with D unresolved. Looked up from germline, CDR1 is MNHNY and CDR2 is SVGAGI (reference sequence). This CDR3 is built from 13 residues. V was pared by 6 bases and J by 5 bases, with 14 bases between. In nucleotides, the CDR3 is TGTGCCAGCAGACCTCCGGGTTGGCACGAGCAGTACTTC. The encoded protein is CASRPPGWHEQYF.

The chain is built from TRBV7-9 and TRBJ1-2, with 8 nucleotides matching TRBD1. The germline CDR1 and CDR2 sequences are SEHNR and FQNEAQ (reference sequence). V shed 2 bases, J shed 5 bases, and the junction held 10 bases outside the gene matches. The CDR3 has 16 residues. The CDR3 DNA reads TGTGCCAGCAGCTTAAAGAAACAGGGGGATCTGTATGGCTACACCTTC. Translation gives CASSLKKQGDLYGYTF.

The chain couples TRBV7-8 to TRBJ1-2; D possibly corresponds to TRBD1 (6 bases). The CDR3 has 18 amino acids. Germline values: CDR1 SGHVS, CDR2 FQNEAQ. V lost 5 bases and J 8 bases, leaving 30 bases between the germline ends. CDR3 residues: CASSPALGGAHRDYGYTF. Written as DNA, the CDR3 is TGTGCCAGCAGCCCCGCCCTGGGGGGGGCGCACAGGGATTACGGCTACACCTTC.

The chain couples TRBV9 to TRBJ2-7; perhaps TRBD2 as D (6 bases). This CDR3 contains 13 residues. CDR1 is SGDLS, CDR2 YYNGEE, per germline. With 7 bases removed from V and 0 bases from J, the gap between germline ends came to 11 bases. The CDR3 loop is CASAGPSSYEQYF. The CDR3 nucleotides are TGTGCCAGCGCGGGACCTAGCTCCTACGAGCAGTACTTC.

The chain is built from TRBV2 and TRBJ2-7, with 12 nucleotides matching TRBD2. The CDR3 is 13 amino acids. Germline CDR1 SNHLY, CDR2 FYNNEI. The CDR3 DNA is TGTGCAAGCGCACTAGCGGGAGGCTACGAGCAGTACTTC. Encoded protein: CASALAGGYEQYF.

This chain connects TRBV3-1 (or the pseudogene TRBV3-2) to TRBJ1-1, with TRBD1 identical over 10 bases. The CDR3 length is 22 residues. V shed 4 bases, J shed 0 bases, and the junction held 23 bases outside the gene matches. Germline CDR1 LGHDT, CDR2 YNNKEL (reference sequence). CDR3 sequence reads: CASSPPTTDRGRNDLMNTEAFF. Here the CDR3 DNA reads TGTGCCAGCAGCCCCCCAACGACCGACAGGGGGCGGAACGACTTGATGAACACTGAAGCTTTCTTT.

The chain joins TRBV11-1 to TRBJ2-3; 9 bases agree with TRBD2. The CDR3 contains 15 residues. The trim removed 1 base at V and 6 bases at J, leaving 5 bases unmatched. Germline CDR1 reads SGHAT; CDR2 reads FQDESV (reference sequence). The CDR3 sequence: CASSLELAGLDTQYF. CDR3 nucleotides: TGTGCCAGCAGCTTAGAGCTAGCGGGATTGGATACGCAGTATTTT.

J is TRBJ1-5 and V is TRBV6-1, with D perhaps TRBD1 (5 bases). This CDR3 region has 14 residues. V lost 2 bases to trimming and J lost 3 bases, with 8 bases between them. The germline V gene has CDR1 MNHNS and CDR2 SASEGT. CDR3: CASSESGNNQPQHF. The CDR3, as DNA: TGTGCCAGCAGTGAATCAGGGAACAATCAGCCCCAGCATTTT.

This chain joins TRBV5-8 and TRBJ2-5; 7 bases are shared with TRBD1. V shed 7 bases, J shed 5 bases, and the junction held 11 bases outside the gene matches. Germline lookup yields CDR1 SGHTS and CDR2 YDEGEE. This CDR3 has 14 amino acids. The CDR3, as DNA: TGTGCCAGCGTGGACAGGTACCTCCTCGAGACCCAGTACTTC. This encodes CASVDRYLLETQYF.